This record looks at one T cell receptor beta chain sequence and its context. This clonotype was recorded a few times. Its binding antigen is unknown. It has no much larger one-base neighbor in the sample; base qualities were not kept. This entry is derived from a study of T cell repertoires in cytomegalovirus infection (dated by TCRdb to about 2019). For the wider study: The peptide stimulations were aimed at well-studied HLA-B-restricted epitopes as well as recently identified HLA-C-restricted CMV epitopes, whose presentation resists viral immunomodulation. The HLA type of each donor mattered for the analysis, because public TCR beta signatures pointed to carriage of CMV infection along with the matching HLA type.

What this sample's treatment or condition label stands for: in vitro stimulation with specific CMV peptide epitopes to enrich CMV-specific T cells. The full study reports these points: The ex vivo response was dominated by HLA-C-restricted CMV-specific TCR beta clonotypes, which also provided the single most frequent clonotype in two of eight donors. Carriers of CMV infection plus the relevant HLA type were discriminated by the cumulative frequency of public TCR beta family members in the study cohort and in an independent approximately 400-donor cohort.

Instrument on record: Illumina HiSeq 1500. The public reads were quality trimmed at Q25 with fastp and then assembled into clones with MiXCR by TCRdb, keeping productive beta chains. Merged by CDR3 protein, the rows form single entries marked with the most common genes and DNA. In this sample the table shows about 770,000 distinct CDR3 sequences, just under 30% of which occur a single time. The ten largest clones represent roughly 14% of the sample. The sample consisted of cultured CD8+ T cells from PBMCs, taken from culture after CMV antigen stimulation. This TCR was sampled from a human donor in good health (CMV status not recorded). Some clones in this sample may be carry-over from other donors' samples.

The DNA sequence is given as TGTGCCAGCAGTTCCGATGAGCAGTTCTTC. Translated, this gives CASSSDEQFF. The chain links TRBV12-3 or TRBV12-4 with TRBJ2-1; no D gene is confidently identified. V gives up 4 bases and J gives up 8 bases, and the segment between their germline ends measures 3 bases. Its CDR3 holds 10 amino acids, cysteine through phenylalanine. CDR3 DNA is the only sequence kept; it has 30 bases, read in frame from the first base.